The next 3 T cell receptor beta chains were all read from a single sample in a study of T cell repertoires and HLA-DP antigens. Sequenced by immunoSEQ multiplex PCR; TCRdb stores in-frame clones only, minus some. The sample lists 65,000 to 95,000 clones; around three quarters were seen once. For these TCRs, the target antigens are not known. The sample taken for sequencing was CD4+ T cells from PBMCs. These receptors were collected from a man aged 55 to 70 in good health and CMV-seronegative.

This chain links TRBV30 with TRBJ2-7; D possibly corresponds to TRBD2 (7 bases). CDR3 size: 14 residues. V was shortened by 4 bases and J by 6 bases, with 19 bases between the two germline ends. Germline V gene data show CDR1 as GTSNPN and CDR2 as SVGIG (reference sequence). CDR3 region: CAWKTGGPVSEQYF. Here the CDR3 DNA reads TGTGCCTGGAAGACGGGGGGCCCAGTAAGCGAGCAGTACTTC.

The rearrangement uses TRBV7-3 and TRBJ2-3; tentatively, D is TRBD1 (6 bases). Germline V gene sequence: CDR1 SGHTA, CDR2 FQGTGA. The CDR3 length is 16 residues. V shed 1 base and J shed 0 bases, with 11 bases lying between them. CDR3 nucleotide sequence: TGTGCCAGCAGCTTAAATGCAGGGGCTAGCACAGATACGCAGTATTTT. Protein: CASSLNAGASTDTQYF.

J is TRBJ2-2 and V is TRBV5-8; perhaps D is TRBD1 or TRBD2 (5 bases each). Germline assignment: CDR1 SGHTS and CDR2 YDEGEE. The CDR3 loop spans 15 amino acids. V lost 4 bases, J lost 1 base, and 11 bases lay in between. The CDR3 DNA is TGTGCCAGCAGCCGGGACGGAGGGAACACCGGGGAGCTGTTTTTT. This encodes CASSRDGGNTGELFF.